Listed here are 15 T cell receptor beta chains from one sample, sequenced in a study of vaccination and CD4 T cells after COVID-19. MiXCR, applied by TCRdb to the PCR reads, yields one record per CDR3 protein. The table lists about 20,000 distinct CDR3 sequences, about 60% of them singletons. The source was CD4+ T cells from blood, collected before SARS-CoV-2 vaccination. The receptors were gathered from a human donor who had recovered from COVID-19.

The gene calls are TRBV7-2 and TRBJ1-5, with D perhaps matching TRBD1 (6 bases). Trimming left V 5 bases short and J 1 base short, with 12 bases between. Per germline, CDR1 SGHTA and CDR2 FQGNSA. CDR3 size: 15 residues. The CDR3 loop is CASSLRTGSNQPQHF. As DNA, the CDR3 is TGTGCCAGCAGCCTAAGAACAGGGAGCAATCAGCCCCAGCATTTT.

V usage is TRBV28 and J usage is TRBJ1-5, with TRBD1 matching over 11 bases. J was trimmed by 3 bases and V by 6 bases; bases with no gene match: 7. CDR1 and CDR2 (germline): MDHEN, SYDVKM. This CDR3 region has 16 residues. CDR3 in DNA: TGTGCCAGCAGGTCGGACAGGGGGCCGCTCAATCAGCCCCAGCATTTT. This sequence encodes CASRSDRGPLNQPQHF.

The rearrangement joins TRBV20-1 to TRBJ2-7; TRBD1 aligns across 7 bases. CDR3 length equals 14 residues. The J segment lost 2 bases and the V segment lost 0 bases, leaving 4 bases of the junction unmatched. Per germline, CDR1 DFQATT and CDR2 SNEGSKA (reference sequence). CDR3 bases: TGCAGTGCTAGAGACGGGGACAGTCCCTACGAGCAGTACTTC. As protein: CSARDGDSPYEQYF.

This clonotype was detected only once. The chain recombines TRBV27 with TRBJ2-3; either TRBD1 or TRBD2 may fit D (5 bases each). The V gene lost 5 bases and the J gene lost 13 bases, with 19 bases spanning the gap. The germline gives CDR1 MNHEY, CDR2 SMNVEV (reference sequence). The CDR3 spans 13 residues. The CDR3 DNA follows: TGTGCCAGCAGTCTGGGGCACCGACTAACTGAGTATTTT. Translated, it gives CASSLGHRLTEYF.

The V and J genes are TRBV7-9 and TRBJ2-1, with 7 nucleotides matching TRBD1. The tail of the sequence fits TRBJ2-7 better, so the J call may be wrong. Germline values: CDR1 SEHNR, CDR2 FQNEAQ (reference sequence). The CDR3 extends over 14 amino acids. This CDR3 is CASSLGTVPYEQYF. CDR3 nucleotide sequence: TGTGCCAGCAGCCTAGGGACAGTCCCATACGAGCAGTACTTC.

The chain couples TRBV20-1 to TRBJ1-4, with D unclear. V shed 3 bases and J shed 7 bases, with 9 bases lying between them. Per the germline V gene, CDR1 is DFQATT and CDR2 is SNEGSKA (reference sequence). The CDR3 covers 12 residues. CDR3 coding DNA: TGCAGTGCTAGCTCCTCGGGTGAAAAACTGTTTTTT. Its translation is CSASSSGEKLFF.

This clonotype showed up just a few times. The V gene is TRBV27, the J gene TRBJ1-5; D unresolved. This CDR3 region has 12 residues. CDR1 and CDR2 (germline): MNHEY, SMNVEV (reference sequence). V was shortened by 6 bases and J by 2 bases, with 5 bases between the two germline ends. CDR3 bases: TGTGCCAGCAGAGAAGGCAATCAGCCCCAGCATTTT. It codes for CASREGNQPQHF.

This clonotype appeared a single time. The chain combines TRBV20-1 with TRBJ1-2; 8 bases fit TRBD1. Germline trimming cut 3 bases from V and 8 bases from J; bases unmatched to any gene: 8. The germline V gene has CDR1 DFQATT and CDR2 SNEGSKA (reference sequence). The CDR3 runs 13 residues. Written as DNA, the CDR3 is TGCAGTGCTAGGCGCGGACAGGGAAAGGGCTACACCTTC. Its translation: CSARRGQGKGYTF.

The J gene is TRBJ1-2, the V gene TRBV10-3; TRBD1 might be the D (5 bases). This CDR3 is built from 14 residues. Germline V gene sequence: CDR1 ENHRY, CDR2 SYGVKD. Trimming stripped 5 bases from V and 6 bases from J, with 16 bases between. The CDR3 DNA follows: TGTGCCATCAGTCGGGACGACCGTGGAGATGGCTACACCTTC. Its protein is CAISRDDRGDGYTF.

This clonotype was seen only a few times. The chain recombines TRBV25-1 with TRBJ2-5, with TRBD2 matching 8 bases. The CDR3 consists of 14 residues. Germline loops: CDR1 MGHDK, CDR2 SYGVNS. V shed 2 bases, J shed 7 bases, and the junction held 6 bases outside the gene matches. The CDR3: CASSETSTSGTQYF. CDR3 bases: TGTGCCAGCAGTGAAACAAGTACTAGCGGGACCCAGTACTTC.

The chain is built from TRBV7-2 and TRBJ1-3; TRBD1 matches at 7 bases. Germline CDR1 is SGHTA and CDR2 is FQGNSA. J gave up 4 bases and V 1 base, and 4 bases lay outside the gene matches. The CDR3 runs 15 residues. CDR3 DNA: TGTGCCAGCAGCTTAGAGGGGGCGCGGGGAAACACCATATATTTT. It codes for CASSLEGARGNTIYF.

The CDR3 spells CASSALGTGDNQPQHF. The DNA of the CDR3 is TGTGCCAGTAGTGCACTCGGGACAGGGGACAATCAGCCCCAGCATTTT. The chain carries TRBV19 and TRBJ1-5, with 10 bases that match TRBD1. The CDR3 loop spans 16 amino acids. Germline V lookup: CDR1 LNHDA, CDR2 SQIVND (reference sequence). Trimming cost V 5 bases and J 3 bases; bases outside gene matches: 7.

The V call is TRBV18, the J call TRBJ1-2; TRBD1 might be the D (5 bases). Trimming left V 6 bases short and J 8 bases short, with 19 bases between. The CDR3 runs 14 residues. Germline V gene data show CDR1 as KGHSH and CDR2 as LQKENI. The DNA of the CDR3 is TGTGCCAGCTCCCCGTCCGGGGCCATAAGAGGCTACACCTTC. It specifies CASSPSGAIRGYTF.

This clonotype came up a few times. The chain is built from TRBV7-3 and TRBJ2-3, with 8 bases identical to TRBD2. CDR1 is SGHTA and CDR2 is FQGTGA in the germline V gene. There are 14 residues in the CDR3. V lost 5 bases and J lost 6; bases outside the gene matches: 7. CDR3 bases: TGTGCCAGCAGCGGTGGACTAGCAGGCGATACGCAGTATTTT. Protein: CASSGGLAGDTQYF.

V and J are TRBV28 and TRBJ2-3, with 8 bases identical to TRBD2. CDR3 length: 18 residues. Germline values: CDR1 MDHEN, CDR2 SYDVKM. Germline trimming cut 5 bases from V and 3 bases from J; bases unmatched to any gene: 16. CDR3 nucleotide sequence: TGTGCCAGCAGTCTCTATAGGGGGACTAGATTGAGGACAGATACGCAGTATTTT. It yields the protein CASSLYRGTRLRTDTQYF.